This TCR beta chain comes out of a study of cytomegalovirus exposure and HLA in healthy donors. Findings of the study overall: A few CMV-associated chains proved CMV antigen-specific in vitro.

About this clone: The antigen is undetermined.

In germline, CDR1 is MDHEN, CDR2 SYDVKM. The V and J ends lost 6 bases and 7 bases respectively, with 11 bases between them. The length of the CDR3 is 12 residues. With 60 Vbeta and 13 Jbeta primers, the PCR was carried out. Per the original data handling: Among the unique TCR beta chains that a later analysis counted, around 82 million in all, 9.5 million to 12 million were shared. Some clones are missing from TCRdb's copy, which holds only in-frame ones; the method was immunoSEQ multiplex PCR. The DNA was the basis for D and trimming; V, J and clone size are from that table. The sample shows 100,000 to 150,000 clones, around nine tenths of them seen only once.

This chain uses TRBV28 with TRBJ2-3, with unresolved D. The sample was PBMCs. The sequence came from a woman under 40 in good health and CMV-seronegative. CDR3: CASSPNLNTQYF. The CDR3 nucleotides read TGTGCCAGCAGCCCCAATCTAAATACGCAGTATTTT.